The clone carrying this T cell receptor (beta chain) was recorded only once. Its antigen remains unidentified. The data were taken from a study of shared clonotypes between healthy human individuals. Overall study: Researchers assigned three CD4 naive, three CD4 memory, two CD8 naive and one CD8 memory plate to each donor. Points from the study as a whole: Among non-shared clonotypes, generation probabilities were lower than among those shared by all four donors.

In the original processing: Junction-only immunoSEQ data arrived without quality scores, meaning filtering differed. Sequencing used immunoSEQ multiplex PCR; TCRdb keeps in-frame clones, though not all of them. The D gene and trimming were derived from the DNA, and the V and J assignments and clone size from that table. The top ten clones hold about 1.5% of a sample with about 1 million clones, approximately 68% of them seen once. Germline-derived CDR1 and CDR2 are MNHEY and SVGAGI. Losses at the gene ends were 4 bases for V and 1 base for J; bases not matched to a gene: 7. CDR3 size: 16 residues. The source material was memory CD4+ T cells sorted from blood. This sample's subset: CD45RA-negative fraction. The sequence derives from a man aged 18 to 30 in good health. V and J are TRBV6-5 and TRBJ1-1; 9 nucleotides agree with TRBD1. The CDR3 nucleotides are TGTGCCAGCAGTTCCGGACAGGGGATAGGGAACACTGAAGCTTTCTTT. Translated, it gives CASSSGQGIGNTEAFF.